This paragraph reports one T cell receptor (beta chain). Its antigen is currently unknown. The source of the sample is a study of beta chain features in type 1 diabetes. Study-wide results and limits: High-TCR-expressing cells could be over-represented by cDNA sequencing. There was a moderate but significant shortening of TCRB CDR3s in all four CD4+ subsets of Type 1 diabetes patients.

As every portion of the isolated RNA was reverse transcribed, the sequencing read expressed TCRB transcripts. The repertoire was sequenced with immunoSEQ multiplex PCR; TCRdb's copy has only in-frame clones and lacks some. The data hold under 250,000 clones, with about a tenth observed a single time. Sequences were obtained from central memory CD4+ T cells from blood. The source of this sequence is a man younger than 35 in good health.

CDR3 region: CASIPGRVGADTQYF. CDR3 nucleotide sequence: TGTGCCAGCATACCGGGCAGGGTGGGCGCAGATACGCAGTATTTT. The chain joins TRBV28 to TRBJ2-3; D might be TRBD1 (5 bases). Per germline, CDR1 MDHEN and CDR2 SYDVKM. This CDR3 is 15 amino acids long. V was cut by 7 bases and J by 4 bases, with 18 bases left in between.